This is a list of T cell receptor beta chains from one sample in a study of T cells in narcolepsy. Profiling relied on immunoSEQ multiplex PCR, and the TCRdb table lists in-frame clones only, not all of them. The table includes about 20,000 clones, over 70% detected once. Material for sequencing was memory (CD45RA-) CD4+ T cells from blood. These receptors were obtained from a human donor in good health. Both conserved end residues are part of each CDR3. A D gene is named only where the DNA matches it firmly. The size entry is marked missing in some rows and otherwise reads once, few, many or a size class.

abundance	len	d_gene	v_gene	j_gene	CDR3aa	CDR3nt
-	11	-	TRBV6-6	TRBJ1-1	CASNRNTEAFF	TGTGCCAGCAACAGGAACACTGAAGCTTTCTTT
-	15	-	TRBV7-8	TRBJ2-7	CASSPAGIWADEQYF	TGTGCCAGCAGCCCAGCAGGGATTTGGGCCGACGAGCAGTACTTC
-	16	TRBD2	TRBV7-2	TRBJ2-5	CASSLVRGGAGETQYF	TGTGCCAGCAGCTTAGTTCGCGGGGGGGCCGGGGAGACCCAGTACTTC
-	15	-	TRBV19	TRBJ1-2	CASTPKTQGIGGYTF	TGTGCCAGTACGCCGAAAACTCAGGGGATAGGCGGCTACACCTTC
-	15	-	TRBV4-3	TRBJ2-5	CASSQGPQSGETQYF	TGCGCCAGCAGCCAAGGTCCACAGTCGGGAGAGACCCAGTACTTC
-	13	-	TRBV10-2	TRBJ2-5	CASSEQGVETQYF	TGCGCCAGCAGTGAGCAAGGGGTGGAGACCCAGTACTTC
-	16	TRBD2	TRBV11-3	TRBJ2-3	CASSLDWAGGTDTQYF	TGTGCCAGCAGCTTAGATTGGGCGGGAGGCACAGATACGCAGTATTTT
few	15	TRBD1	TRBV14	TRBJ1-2	CASGTGQGANYGYTF	TGTGCCAGCGGGACGGGACAGGGGGCTAACTATGGCTACACCTTC
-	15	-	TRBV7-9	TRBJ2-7	CASSLGGVSSYEQYF	TGTGCCAGCAGCTTAGGCGGGGTCAGCTCCTACGAGCAGTACTTC
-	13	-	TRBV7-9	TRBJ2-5	CASSPRQLETQYF	TGTGCCAGCAGCCCAAGACAGTTAGAGACCCAGTACTTC
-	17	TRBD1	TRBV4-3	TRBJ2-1	CASSQSRLGQGASEQFF	TGCGCCAGCAGCCAATCCCGGCTAGGACAGGGGGCAAGTGAGCAGTTCTTC
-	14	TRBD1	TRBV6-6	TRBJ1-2	CASCYRGSSYGYTF	TGTGCCAGCTGCTACAGGGGTAGTAGCTATGGCTACACCTTC
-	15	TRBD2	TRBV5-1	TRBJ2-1	CASSLALAGGYEQFF	TGCGCCAGCAGCTTGGCCCTAGCGGGGGGATATGAGCAGTTCTTC
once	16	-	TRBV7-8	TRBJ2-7	CASSSLLARSLYEQYF	TGTGCCAGCAGCTCCCTTCTTGCACGGTCCCTCTACGAGCAGTACTTC
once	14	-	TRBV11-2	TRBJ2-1	CASSLASSGGEQFF	TGTGCCAGCAGCTTAGCATCGTCCGGGGGTGAGCAGTTCTTC
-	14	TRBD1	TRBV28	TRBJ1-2	CASNSGTGGFGYTF	TGTGCCAGCAACTCCGGGACAGGGGGCTTTGGCTACACCTTC
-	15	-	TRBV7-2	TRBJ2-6	CASSIRDSGANVLTF	TGTGCCAGCAGCATCAGGGATTCTGGGGCCAACGTCCTGACTTTC
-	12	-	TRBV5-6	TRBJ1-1	CASSLNSGEAFF	TGTGCCAGCAGCTTGAATTCAGGTGAAGCTTTCTTT
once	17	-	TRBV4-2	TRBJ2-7	CASSHPPDSAFSYEQYF	TGTGCCAGCAGCCACCCACCGGACAGTGCCTTTTCCTACGAGCAGTACTTC
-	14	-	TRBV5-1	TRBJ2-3	CASSLGAITDTQYF	TGCGCCAGCAGCTTAGGGGCCATCACAGATACGCAGTATTTT
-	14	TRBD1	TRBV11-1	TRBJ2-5	CASSPQDRLGTQYF	TGTGCCAGCAGCCCTCAGGACAGGCTCGGGACCCAGTACTTC
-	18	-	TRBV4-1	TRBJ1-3	CASSQWVWGRSSGNTIYF	TGCGCCAGCAGCCAATGGGTCTGGGGCCGGAGCTCTGGAAACACCATATATTTT
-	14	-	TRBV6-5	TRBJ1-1	CASRWGTGNTEAFF	TGTGCCAGCAGGTGGGGCACGGGTAACACTGAAGCTTTCTTT
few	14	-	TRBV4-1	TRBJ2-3	CASSHRADTNTQYF	TGCGCCAGCAGCCACAGGGCCGATACAAATACGCAGTATTTT
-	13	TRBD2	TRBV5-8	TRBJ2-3	CASSTRTSFTQYF	TGTGCCAGCAGCACCCGGACTAGTTTTACGCAGTATTTT
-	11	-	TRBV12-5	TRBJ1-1	CASGMGGRAFF	TGTGCTAGTGGAATGGGGGGTCGCGCTTTCTTT
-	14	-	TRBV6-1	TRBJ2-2	CASLGEGFSGELFF	TGTGCCAGCCTTGGGGAAGGGTTTTCTGGGGAGCTGTTTTTT
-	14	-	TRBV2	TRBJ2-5	CASSVTLTAETQYF	TGTGCCAGCAGTGTAACACTAACGGCCGAGACCCAGTACTTC
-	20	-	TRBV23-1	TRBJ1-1	CASSQTDFRHPTRLQTEAFF	TGCGCCAGCAGTCAAACAGATTTCCGCCATCCTACACGGTTACAGACTGAAGCTTTCTTT
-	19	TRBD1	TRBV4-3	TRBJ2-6	CASSQDYRQGAWGANVLTF	TGCGCCAGCAGCCAAGATTACCGACAGGGGGCTTGGGGGGCCAACGTCCTGACTTTC
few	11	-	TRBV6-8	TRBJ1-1	CASSAGSRAFF	TGTGCCAGCAGTGCCGGGTCCAGGGCTTTCTTT
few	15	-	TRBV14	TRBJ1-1	CASSPSSGIGTEAFF	TGTGCCAGCAGCCCCTCTTCAGGGATCGGGACTGAAGCTTTCTTT